The clone carrying this T cell receptor beta chain was counted at least ten times. Its antigen is not known. Because this beta chain is a stray read in a library intended to capture alpha chains, its abundance should not be given much weight. This sample's time point: sample taken at primary tumor resection. Sequencing covered unsorted whole RNA taken from tumor, nontumor lung or frozen PBMC. The data originate from a study of spatial heterogeneity in lung cancer. Broader study findings: Tumors with more nonsynonymous mutations had more expanded intratumoral alpha and beta TCRs.

The CDR3 loop spans 15 amino acids. Trimming left V 3 bases short and J 10 bases short, with 18 bases between. TCRdb re-called the 5' RACE reads through MiXCR, storing one row per CDR3 protein. The repertoire has roughly 5,100 distinct CDR3 sequences, under 15% of them found once; the top ten carry approximately 25%. The TCR originated in a male donor with early-stage non-small cell lung cancer. The sample here was lung tumor tissue, taken at surgery. This chain uses TRBV12-3 or TRBV12-4 with TRBJ2-2; TRBD2 might be the D (5 bases). In nucleotides, the CDR3 is TGTGCCAGCAGTTTGAGGGTTGTCCCCCCACCGGAGCTGTTTTTT. This translates into CASSLRVVPPPELFF.